A single sample is the source of the 17 T cell receptor beta chains below, sequenced in a study of T cells after yellow fever vaccination. TCRdb independently ran MiXCR on the 5' RACE reads; one entry per CDR3 protein. The sample gives 310,000 or so distinct CDR3 sequences, 6.5% to 8.5% of which show up once; about a sixth is in the top ten. The sample in question was PBMCs, obtained approximately 40 days after the first yellow fever vaccination. These receptors all come from a young man who received the YFV17D yellow fever vaccine.

This chain uses TRBV30 with TRBJ2-1, with 9 bases aligning to TRBD2. The V and J ends lost 6 bases and 5 bases, in that order; junction bases with no gene match: 8. This CDR3 is 14 amino acids long. Per germline, CDR1 GTSNPN and CDR2 SVGIG (reference sequence). The CDR3 DNA follows: TGTGCCTGCCCCCCCCTAGCGGGAAACAATGAGCAGTTCTTC. It translates to CACPPLAGNNEQFF.

This CDR3 is CASFRGLNTEAFF. DNA for the CDR3: TGTGCCAGCTTCCGAGGTTTGAACACTGAAGCTTTCTTT. The J gene is TRBJ1-1, the V gene TRBV2; D unclear. V lost 8 bases to trimming and J lost 0 bases, with 10 bases between them. The CDR3 loop spans 13 amino acids. Germline V gene lookup returns CDR1 SNHLY and CDR2 FYNNEI.

The chain is built from TRBV5-1 and TRBJ1-1, with a weak D call TRBD1 (5 bases). The CDR3 sequence is 14 residues long. V lost 0 bases, J lost 5 bases, and 11 bases lay in between. Germline CDR1 reads SGHRS; CDR2 reads YFSETQ. This CDR3 reads CASSLAGLRTEAFF. The CDR3 region has the DNA TGCGCCAGCAGCTTGGCGGGGCTTCGAACTGAAGCTTTCTTT.

This chain links TRBV12-3 or TRBV12-4 with TRBJ1-2; 10 bases line up with TRBD1. The length of the CDR3 is 15 residues. V gave up 4 bases and J gave up 4 bases; unmatched junction bases: 6. CDR3 loop: CASSWTGTGAYGYTF. In DNA form, the CDR3 reads TGTGCCAGCAGTTGGACCGGGACAGGGGCCTATGGCTACACCTTC.

This clonotype was observed at least ten times. The chain is built from TRBV28 and TRBJ2-5; D is possibly TRBD1 (6 bases). The V end was cut by 8 bases, the J end by 2 bases, with 12 bases between. CDR1 is MDHEN, CDR2 SYDVKM, per germline. The length of the CDR3 is 13 residues. DNA of the CDR3: TGTGCCAGCGAATCCGGACAGCAAGAGACCCAGTACTTC. It yields the protein CASESGQQETQYF.

This clonotype was picked up a small number of times. This chain connects TRBV9 to TRBJ2-1; unclear D gene. The germline V and J ends were trimmed by 2 bases and 3 bases, with 6 bases remaining between them. Germline V gene data show CDR1 as SGDLS and CDR2 as YYNGEE. The CDR3 has 13 amino acids. The CDR3 nucleotides read TGTGCCAGCAGCGTTACGTACTACAATGAGCAGTTCTTC. It encodes CASSVTYYNEQFF.

This clonotype occurred many times. The J gene is TRBJ2-2, the V gene TRBV6-2 or TRBV6-3; D uncertain. The V gene's germline CDR1 is MNHEY and CDR2 SVGEGT. The CDR3 spans 13 residues. V was shortened by 5 bases and J by 4 bases, with 8 bases between the two germline ends. The CDR3 bases are TGTGCCAGCAGTCAATATCTCACCGGGGAGCTGTTTTTT. Protein: CASSQYLTGELFF.

The chain links TRBV5-1 to TRBJ1-1; D not certain. CDR1 is SGHRS and CDR2 is YFSETQ in the germline V gene. Trimming pared 5 bases from V and 8 bases from J, leaving 13 bases between. CDR3 length: 12 residues. The CDR3: CASSWTGGEAFF. Written as DNA, the CDR3 is TGCGCCAGCAGTTGGACGGGAGGGGAAGCTTTCTTT.

This clonotype was observed at least ten times. This chain uses TRBV5-6 with TRBJ2-1, with 8 bases that match TRBD2. V lost 2 bases, J lost 10 bases, and 20 bases stayed unmatched. This CDR3 comprises 18 residues. Per germline, CDR1 SGHDT and CDR2 YYEEEE. DNA of the CDR3: TGTGCCAGCAGCTTCCTAGCGGGTTCGACCCACCCGCCTTGGGAGCAGTTCTTC. Protein product: CASSFLAGSTHPPWEQFF.

This clonotype was detected ten times or more. The chain uses TRBV5-6 and TRBJ2-5; D unclear. The CDR3 totals 13 residues. CDR1 SGHDT and CDR2 YYEEEE come from the germline V gene. The V end lost 4 bases, the J end lost 5 bases, and 12 bases lay between the germline ends. The CDR3 region is CASSLVASETQYF. The DNA for the CDR3 is TGTGCCAGCAGCCTTGTGGCTTCTGAGACCCAGTACTTC. Filled out from reference TRBV5-6 and TRBJ2-5, the complete variable domain reads DAGVTQSPTHLIKTRGQQVTLRCSPKSGHDTVSWYQQALGQGPQFIFQYYEEEERQRGNFPDRFSGHQFPNYSSELNVNALLLGDSALYLCASSLVASETQYFGPGTRLLVL.

A few counts support this clonotype. The chain combines TRBV4-3 with TRBJ1-1, with 8 bases aligning to TRBD1. After removal of 4 bases from V and 0 bases from J, the junction contained 4 bases not matched to a gene. The CDR3 loop spans 15 amino acids. Germline V gene sequence: CDR1 LGHNA, CDR2 YSLEER. CDR3: CASSPGTGMNTEAFF. The CDR3 coding sequence is TGCGCCAGCAGCCCTGGGACAGGTATGAACACTGAAGCTTTCTTT.

This clonotype was counted many times. The chain joins TRBV5-6 to TRBJ2-7; either TRBD1 or TRBD2 may fit D (6 bases each). Trimming cost V 3 bases and J 4 bases, with 14 bases left between them. The CDR3 has 14 residues. Germline-derived CDR1 and CDR2 are SGHDT and YYEEEE. Here the CDR3 reads CASSWGAVQYEQYV. CDR3 sequence (DNA): TGTGCCAGCAGCTGGGGGGCAGTACAATACGAGCAGTACGTC.

V usage is TRBV12-3 or TRBV12-4 and J usage is TRBJ1-3, with no clear D. CDR3 length: 11 amino acids. V was trimmed by 6 bases and J by 9 bases, leaving 9 bases between them. The chain's CDR3 is CASSMSGTIYF. The CDR3 coding sequence is TGTGCCAGCAGCATGTCGGGCACCATATATTTT.

This clonotype was observed many times. V is TRBV19 and J is TRBJ2-5; TRBD1 aligns across 7 bases. Per the germline V gene, CDR1 is LNHDA and CDR2 is SQIVND (reference sequence). The V and J ends lost 5 bases and 4 bases, in that order; junction bases with no gene match: 7. The CDR3 is 14 residues long. DNA of the CDR3: TGTGCCAGTAGTGCCCGACAGGGAAGAGAGACCCAGTACTTC. Translating it yields CASSARQGRETQYF.

This clonotype has only a few counts. Written as DNA, the CDR3 is TGTGCCATCCCCGGGGGGGGACAGAACTATGGCTACACCTTC. Translated, it gives CAIPGGGQNYGYTF. This chain links TRBV28 with TRBJ1-2; TRBD1 matches 7 bases. Germline trimming cut 10 bases from V and 2 bases from J; bases unmatched to any gene: 10. The CDR3 covers 14 residues. Germline CDR1 MDHEN, CDR2 SYDVKM.

There are a few counts of this clonotype. The chain carries TRBV20-1 and TRBJ2-7; D not certain. The CDR3 consists of 14 residues. Germline V gene sequence: CDR1 DFQATT, CDR2 SNEGSKA (reference sequence). The V end lost 5 bases, the J end lost 3 bases, and 17 bases lay between the germline ends. The CDR3 nucleotides read TGCAGTGCTTGCCCCCAAGGACGGAACTACGAGCAGTACTTC. Residues: CSACPQGRNYEQYF.

The chain links TRBV7-8 to TRBJ1-1, with D possibly matching TRBD1 (5 bases). The CDR3 loop spans 17 amino acids. The V gene lost 0 bases and the J gene lost 4 bases, with 18 bases spanning the gap. Germline CDR1 and CDR2: SGHVS and FQNEAQ. The CDR3 sequence is CASSLALYGGGATEAFF. CDR3 DNA sequence: TGTGCCAGCAGCTTAGCGCTTTACGGTGGTGGGGCCACTGAAGCTTTCTTT.